The source of this TCR beta chain is a study of blood T cell repertoires in COVID-19. Using immunoSEQ multiplex PCR, the repertoire was profiled, and TCRdb retains in-frame clones only, with some absent. The sample includes 35,000 to 50,000 clones, about four fifths of them seen just once. CDR1 and CDR2 (germline): SGHRS, YFSETQ. V gave up 0 bases and J gave up 4 bases; unmatched junction bases: 9. This CDR3 has 17 residues. Input material: peripheral blood. The source of this sequence is a human donor with acute or convalescent COVID-19. The donor label of this sample is uncertain. The chain recombines TRBV5-1 with TRBJ2-5, with 10 bases identical to TRBD2. CDR3 loop: CASSLGWLAGGGETQYF. Written as DNA, the CDR3 is TGCGCCAGCAGCTTGGGTTGGTTAGCGGGAGGTGGAGAGACCCAGTACTTC.